Here is one T cell receptor beta chain with its context. This entry belongs to a study of blood T cell repertoires in COVID-19. Overall study: Some COVID-19 samples were acute and others convalescent; all came from the United States, Italy and Spain.

Seattle patients were enrolled while actively infected and followed longitudinally. This CDR3 has 12 residues. Original handling: Nucleated cell number was recorded as an estimate derived from reference gene primer amplification. Sequenced by immunoSEQ multiplex PCR; TCRdb stores in-frame clones only, minus some. D and trimming were read from the DNA, whereas the V and J calls and clone size are those reported in that table. The table records about 480,000 clones, 89% of them present only once. This receptor was taken from a young man with COVID-19, enrolled during active disease. This chain joins TRBV21-1 and TRBJ1-2. TRBV21-1 is classified as a pseudogene. Sample: peripheral blood. The CDR3 sequence is CASSNSDYGYTF. For the CDR3, the DNA is TGTGCCAGCAGCAACTCGGACTATGGCTACACCTTC.